The TCR beta chain under discussion was sequenced for a study of glioma-infiltrating T cells after dendritic cell vaccination. Sequencing used immunoSEQ multiplex PCR; TCRdb keeps in-frame clones, though not all of them. Of about 58,000 clones in the sample, about four fifths were seen once. V lost 0 bases and J 5 bases, leaving 23 bases between the germline ends. CDR3 size: 18 residues. Germline CDR1 and CDR2: SGDLS and YYNGEE. Time point here: after dendritic cell vaccination, including at tumor progression/relapse. This receptor was taken from a human donor with glioblastoma. The V and J genes are TRBV9 and TRBJ2-5, with D possibly TRBD2 on 5 matching bases. The source material was blood, sampled after dendritic cell vaccination. The CDR3 spells CASSVAWGPTDFRETQYF. The CDR3 DNA reads as TGTGCCAGCAGCGTAGCCTGGGGTCCGACGGACTTTAGGGAGACCCAGTACTTC. The full variable domain, in which reference TRBV9 and TRBJ2-5 provide the parts outside the CDR3, is DSGVTQTPKHLITATGQRVTLRCSPRSGDLSVYWYQQSLDQGLQFLIQYYNGEERAKGNILERFSAQQFPDLHSELNLSSLELGDSALYFCASSVAWGPTDFRETQYFGPGTRLLVL.